This T cell receptor beta chain was sequenced in a study of post-analysis software for immune sequencing data. Study-level information: Clinical courses comprised relapsing-remitting, secondary progressive and progressive-relapsing multiple sclerosis. Points from the study as a whole: Higher frequency in patients than in controls was seen for about five TRBV segments, with TRBV5-6, TRBV5-1 and TRBV20-1 among them. Analysis by F measure revealed that same-batch samples clustered strongly together. Controls had significantly higher normalized Chao1 diversity than multiple sclerosis patients.

TCR beta cDNA libraries had unique molecular identifiers. Each batch of roughly 0.9 to 11 million T cells produced 490,000 or so cDNA molecules. TCRdb recomputed calls from the PCR reads with MiXCR, one row per CDR3 protein. The sample has 700,000 to 800,000 distinct CDR3 sequences, about 32% seen once. For this clonotype: Its antigen is still unknown.

The CDR3 runs 18 residues. Germline CDR1 MNHEY, CDR2 SMNVEV (reference sequence). V lost 6 bases to trimming and J lost 1 base; unmatched junction nucleotides: 8. Sequencing input: blood. The J gene is TRBJ2-6, the V gene TRBV27; TRBD2 agrees at 11 bases. The receptor comes from a girl aged 5 to 17 with multiple sclerosis. The CDR3 nucleotides are TGTGCCAGCAGCCAACTCGGGACTAGCGGATCTGGGGCCAACGTCCTGACTTTC. Encoded protein: CASSQLGTSGSGANVLTF.